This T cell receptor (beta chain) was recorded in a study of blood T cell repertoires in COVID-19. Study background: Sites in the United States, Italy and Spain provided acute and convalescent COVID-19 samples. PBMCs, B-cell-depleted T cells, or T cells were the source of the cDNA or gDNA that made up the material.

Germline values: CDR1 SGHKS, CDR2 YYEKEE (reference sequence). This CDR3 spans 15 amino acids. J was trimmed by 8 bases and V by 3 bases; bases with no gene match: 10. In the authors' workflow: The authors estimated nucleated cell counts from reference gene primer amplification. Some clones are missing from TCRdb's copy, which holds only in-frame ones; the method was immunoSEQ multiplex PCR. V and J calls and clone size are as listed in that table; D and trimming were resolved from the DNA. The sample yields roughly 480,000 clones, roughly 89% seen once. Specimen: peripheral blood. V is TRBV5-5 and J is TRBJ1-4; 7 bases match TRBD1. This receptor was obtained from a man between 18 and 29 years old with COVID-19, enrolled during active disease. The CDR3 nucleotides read TGTGCCAGCAGCTCCCCGCGACAGGGTCGAGAAAAACTGTTTTTT. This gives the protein CASSSPRQGREKLFF.